These T cell receptor beta chains were read from a single sample in a study of PD-1 blockade in classical Hodgkin lymphoma. The data were produced by immunoSEQ multiplex PCR, yet TCRdb's version contains in-frame clones alone and is incomplete. The sample consists of 20,000 to 25,000 clones, about 70% of them appearing once. Sequenced material: peripheral blood mononuclear cells (PBMCs), taken before the fourth cycle of nivolumab. These receptors all stem from a human donor with classical Hodgkin lymphoma. Each CDR3 is given with its conserved first and last residue. The D gene is left open where the match is weak. A clone size is listed for some rows: how often the clone was seen (once, few, many), or a class if it is expanded.

D,V,J,size,DNA,CDR3
TRBD2,TRBV10-3,TRBJ2-3,NA,TGTGCCATCAGTGAGTTTAGCGGGGGCTACACAGATACGCAGTATTTT,CAISEFSGGYTDTQYF
NA,TRBV10-3,TRBJ1-6,NA,TGTGCCATCAGTGAGTCCCAGGGACCTCGTTCACCCCTCCACTTT,CAISESQGPRSPLHF
NA,TRBV7-2,TRBJ1-3,NA,TGTGCCAGCAGCACTGGCGGAGGGGGGAACTCTGGAAACACCATATATTTT,CASSTGGGGNSGNTIYF
TRBD1,TRBV7-2,TRBJ1-4,once,TGTGCCAGCAGCACCGGACAGGGGGGAAATGAAAAACTGTTTTTT,CASSTGQGGNEKLFF
TRBD1,TRBV2,TRBJ1-5,NA,TGTGCCAGCAGTAGGGACAGAGGACTCAATCAGCCCCAGCATTTT,CASSRDRGLNQPQHF
NA,TRBV23-1,TRBJ2-7,NA,TGCGCCAGCAGTCAACCGCCACCAATCTACGAGCAGTACTTC,CASSQPPPIYEQYF
TRBD2,TRBV4-2,TRBJ2-1,NA,TGTGCCAGCAGCCCAGCCCCACCTCCTCTAGCGGGAGGGCCAGGCAATGAGCAGTTCTTC,CASSPAPPPLAGGPGNEQFF
NA,TRBV7-2,TRBJ1-3,NA,TGTGCCAGCAGCTTAGCGGGGCGCAGGGTCACCGGAAACACCATATATTTT,CASSLAGRRVTGNTIYF
NA,TRBV10-3,TRBJ2-7,few,TGTGCCATCAGTGACGTCAGACTAGGCACCTCCTACGAGCAGTACTTC,CAISDVRLGTSYEQYF
NA,TRBV7-6,TRBJ1-4,NA,TGTGCCAGCAGCTTAGGGGGACGAAAACTGTTTTTT,CASSLGGRKLFF
NA,TRBV10-3,TRBJ2-5,NA,TGTGCCATCAGTGAGGTCGGCAGACGACCAGAGACCCAGTACTTC,CAISEVGRRPETQYF
TRBD1,TRBV7-3,TRBJ2-5,NA,TGTGCCAGCAACTTAAAAACAGGGGGAGAGACCCAGTACTTC,CASNLKTGGETQYF
NA,TRBV28,TRBJ1-5,NA,TGTGCCAGCTACGTAGATAGCAATCAGCCCCAGCATTTT,CASYVDSNQPQHF
NA,TRBV6-5,TRBJ1-2,NA,TGTGCCAGCAGTTACTCGTTTAGTGGGAATGGCTACACCTTC,CASSYSFSGNGYTF
NA,TRBV28,TRBJ2-7,few,TGTGCCAGCAGTTTAGGGGTATACGAGCAGTACTTC,CASSLGVYEQYF